These T cell receptor beta chains were read from a single sample in a study of blood T cell repertoires in COVID-19. Some clones are missing from TCRdb's copy, which holds only in-frame ones; the method was immunoSEQ multiplex PCR. The data show 100,000 to 150,000 clones, around four fifths seen once. Material for sequencing was peripheral blood. These receptors were collected from an elderly man with active or convalescent COVID-19. CDR3s include the opening cysteine and the closing phenylalanine or tryptophan. The D gene is left open where the match is weak. Expanded clones get a size class; other rows say once, few or many, or leave the size out.

v_gene	d_gene	j_gene	abundance	CDR3nt	CDR3aa
TRBV29-1	TRBD1	TRBJ1-6	.	TGCAGCGCCAGGACAGGGGAGAATTCACCCCTCCACTTT	CSARTGENSPLHF
TRBV6-5	TRBD1	TRBJ1-2	.	TGTGCCAGCAAAAGCGGACAGGGGCGGGCTGGCTACACCTTC	CASKSGQGRAGYTF
TRBV2	.	TRBJ2-7	.	TGTGCCAGCCAGGCCTACGAGCAGTACTTC	CASQAYEQYF
TRBV7-8	TRBD2	TRBJ2-1	.	TGTGCCAGCACTATCGGACGGGGGGAATACAATGAGCAGTTCTTC	CASTIGRGEYNEQFF
TRBV7-9	TRBD1	TRBJ2-7	.	TGTGCCAGCAGCTCACCCGGGACAGGGGAGGCCGAGCAGTACTTC	CASSSPGTGEAEQYF
TRBV27	.	TRBJ1-3	.	TGTGCCAGCAGTCTCACGAGAGGAAACACCATATATTTT	CASSLTRGNTIYF
TRBV2	.	TRBJ1-3	.	TGTGCCAGCACGGCCATGGACTTCTCTGGAAACACCATATATTTT	CASTAMDFSGNTIYF
TRBV6-5	.	TRBJ2-7	.	TGTGCCAGCAGCCAGACGGGGGACTCCTACGAGCAGTACTTC	CASSQTGDSYEQYF
TRBV11-2	.	TRBJ1-6	.	TGTGCCAGCAGCTCCCTGGGGCGCTCACCCCTCCACTTT	CASSSLGRSPLHF
TRBV5-1	TRBD2	TRBJ2-5	.	TGCGCCAGCAGCTTACTAGCGGGGGGGCCAGAGACCCAGTACTTC	CASSLLAGGPETQYF
TRBV5-6	TRBD1	TRBJ2-7	.	TGTGCCAGCAGCCCCGGGACAGGGTTAAGGAACTACGAGCAGTACTTC	CASSPGTGLRNYEQYF
TRBV5-6	.	TRBJ2-7	.	TGTGCCAGCAGCTTGCAAGGAGGCGAGCAGTACTTC	CASSLQGGEQYF
TRBV12-3/TRBV12-4	.	TRBJ1-1	.	TGTGCCAGCAGTTTCACACAGATCACTGAAGCTTTCTTT	CASSFTQITEAFF
TRBV4-1	.	TRBJ2-1	.	TGCGCCAGCAGCCCCCAGGGGTCCTACAATGAGCAGTTCTTC	CASSPQGSYNEQFF
TRBV3-1/TRBV3-2	TRBD1	TRBJ2-7	.	TGTGCCAGCAGCCAAGAAGGATGGGACCCTCATAAAGGGACAGGGTTTCACGAGCAGTACTTC	CASSQEGWDPHKGTGFHEQYF
TRBV27	.	TRBJ1-1	few	TGTGCCAACGCGAGGGGGGGGCTTATTGAAGCTTTCTTT	CANARGGLIEAFF
TRBV19	.	TRBJ1-4	.	TGTGCCAGTAGTATCGGGGGTCAAATGGATGAAAAACTGTTTTTT	CASSIGGQMDEKLFF
TRBV24-1	TRBD1	TRBJ1-5	.	TGTGCCACCAGTGACCTAGAACAGGGGACGGATAGCAATCAGCCCCAGCATTTT	CATSDLEQGTDSNQPQHF
TRBV28	.	TRBJ1-2	.	TGTGCCAGCAGATTAAATTCCAGGGATGGCTACACCTTC	CASRLNSRDGYTF